This T cell receptor (beta chain) emerged from a study of identical twins (dated by TCRdb to the mid-2010s). Notes on the research overall: To test whether fetal clonotypes persist, this study deep-sequenced TCR alpha and beta repertoires from monozygotic twins, from unrelated adults of various ages, and from cord blood. Replicate twin experiments were performed at different times using different library preparation protocols to rule out contamination.

Paper-wide results and their limitations: Out-of-frame TCR alpha sequences shared between twins showed an excess of low generation-probability sequences compared with coincidental sharing between unrelated individuals. The excess sharing between twins in beta out-of-frame sequences was weaker because fewer shared sequences reduced the signal-to-noise ratio. Zero-insertion analyses could be partly confounded by invariant T cells such as MAIT and iNKT, although diverse VJ usage argued against such confounding for most clonotypes. Because the same donors could not be followed over many years, the conclusions relied on cross-sectional statistical analysis. In monozygotic twins, recombination models systematically underestimated out-of-frame TCR alpha sharing, but the models matched the sharing seen between unrelated individuals. Abundant cord blood beta clonotypes had fewer insertions, young adult naive repertoires showed a similar but weaker trend, and memory repertoires showed no such trend.

Receptor amplification or capture employed 5' RACE. Sequencing took place on an Illumina HiSeq 2000. Template switching added a universal primer binding site, and the final cDNA carried a unique molecular identifier that allowed TCR cDNA molecules to be counted accurately. First-strand cDNA for TCR alpha and beta chains was synthesized from specific primers in the conserved constant-segment region. Each cDNA library was double barcoded, with a SMART-Mk sample barcode plus Illumina barcodes, to control for contamination. TruSeq adapter sequences along with Illumina sample barcodes were introduced in two successive PCR steps. TCR alpha and beta cDNA libraries were sequenced on the Illumina HiSeq platform with custom primers. Under the source paper's analysis protocol: MiGEC was used to process raw reads and extract unique molecular identifiers, and MiXCR was used to find CDR3 positions. For each individual, recombination models were inferred using an EM algorithm with the repgenHMM and IGoR tools. The analysis of shared clonotypes was done with the tcR package in R, with sharing normalized by the product of cloneset sizes. To study raw recombination free of thymic and clonal selection effects, out-of-frame nonproductive sequences were analyzed. Starting from the raw public reads, TCRdb applied fastp trimming at Q25, assembled clones with MiXCR and retained in-frame beta chains. Entries that share a CDR3 protein sequence are merged under the most common genes and DNA. In this record, the V and J calls reflect TCRdb's handling and not the investigators' own analysis. A total of 700,000 to 950,000 distinct CDR3 sequences appear in this sample, approximately 13% of them only once. In total, the top ten clones hold 1.5% to 2% of the sample.

All donors were healthy Caucasians. The twin cohort comprised three pairs of female monozygotic twins, all aged roughly 18 to 30 years. The RNA used for TCR libraries was isolated from peripheral blood mononuclear cells. For CDR1 and CDR2, the germline V gene (reference sequence) lists SGHKS and YYEKEE. The CDR3, from cysteine to phenylalanine, totals 15 residues. CDR3 DNA is the only sequence kept; it has 45 bases, read in frame from the first base. V was cut back by 0 bases and J by 6 bases, leaving a gap of 13 bases between them. With respect to this clonotype: Its antigen specificity is not known. Base qualities are not at hand, and no much larger clone is one base apart.

The sample was also reused in another study, on yellow fever vaccine responses in identical twins. The second study, in turn, reports: The T cell response to vaccination in identical twins was reported by the authors to appear partly convergent and partly personalized. The study precisely tracked vaccine-responding T cell clones in identical twins.

The TCR was taken from a woman aged 18-30 years in good health. The sample was PBMCs. The V and J genes are TRBV5-5 and TRBJ2-1; the D call is tentative, TRBD1 or TRBD2, as each matches 5 bases. The CDR3 protein is CASSLAWDGFNEQFF. The bases read TGTGCCAGCAGCTTGGCCTGGGACGGATTCAATGAGCAGTTCTTC.